Listed below are T cell receptor beta chains from one sample, sequenced in a study of cytomegalovirus exposure and HLA in healthy donors. The data were produced by immunoSEQ multiplex PCR, yet TCRdb's version contains in-frame clones alone and is incomplete. The sample consists of around 100,000 clones, roughly two thirds of them appearing once. The sample comprised PBMCs. Receptors originate from a woman between 25 and 40 years old in good health and CMV-seronegative. The CDR3 runs from the conserved cysteine through the conserved F or W. D genes are given only for firm matches. Not all rows give a size; the values are once, few, many and, for expanded clones, a class.

J gene,clone size,D gene,V gene,CDR3 DNA,CDR3 protein
TRBJ2-7,once,TRBD1,TRBV5-1,TGCGCCAGCAGCTTGGGTCAGACAGGGGACGAGCAGTACTTC,CASSLGQTGDEQYF
TRBJ1-1,once,.,TRBV20-1,TGCAGTGCTAGGGAGGCAGAAGCTTTCTTT,CSAREAEAFF
TRBJ1-6,.,.,TRBV30,TGTGCCTGGAGTTTGGGACAAAATAATTCACCCCTCCACTTT,CAWSLGQNNSPLHF
TRBJ1-3,.,.,TRBV9,TGTGCCAGCAGCGCACAGGGAAACACCATATATTTT,CASSAQGNTIYF
TRBJ1-3,.,.,TRBV21-1,TGTGCCAGCAGCACAAAGGGGGTGGGGGGGAGAGCGCGAAACACCATATATTTT,CASSTKGVGGRARNTIYF
TRBJ2-1,few,.,TRBV5-1,TGCGCCAGCAGCTTAACTATCCTCTCAAAGAATGAGCAGTTCTTC,CASSLTILSKNEQFF
TRBJ2-7,few,.,TRBV20-1,TGCAGTGCTAGCGGGAATGAGCAGTACTTC,CSASGNEQYF
TRBJ2-1,.,TRBD2,TRBV6-4,TGTGCCAGCAGTGACGGGACTAGCGGGAGTGATGAGCAGTTCTTC,CASSDGTSGSDEQFF
TRBJ2-7,.,TRBD1,TRBV6-1,TGTGCCAGCAGTCGCAACAGGGGTCCCTACGAGCAGTACTTC,CASSRNRGPYEQYF
TRBJ2-3,.,TRBD2,TRBV28,TGTGCCAGCTCTAGGGGAACTAGCGGAAGATATACGCAGTATTTT,CASSRGTSGRYTQYF
TRBJ1-2,.,.,TRBV20-1,TGCAGTGGTCCGGGCTACACCTTC,CSGPGYTF
TRBJ2-7,.,TRBD2,TRBV19,TGTGCCAGTAGTATACCGGCTAGCGGGAGGGTGAGCTCCTACGAGCAGTACTTC,CASSIPASGRVSSYEQYF
TRBJ1-2,few,TRBD1,TRBV6-1,TGTGCCAGCATCCCAGGACAGGAGGGCTATGGCTACACCTTC,CASIPGQEGYGYTF
TRBJ1-5,.,.,TRBV7-2,TGTGCCAGCAGCTTAGCCCAGGGCAATCAGCCCCAGCATTTT,CASSLAQGNQPQHF
TRBJ2-7,.,TRBD1,TRBV28,TGTGCCAGCACCGGGACAGCCTACGAGCAGTACTTC,CASTGTAYEQYF
TRBJ1-3,few,.,TRBV6-5,TGTGCCAGCATCTCCTCTGGAAACACCATATATTTT,CASISSGNTIYF
TRBJ1-5,few,.,TRBV28,TGTGCCAGCAGGGTCGGTGGGGGGGTCAATCAGCCCCAGCATTTT,CASRVGGGVNQPQHF
TRBJ2-3,.,.,TRBV7-9,TGTGCCAGCAGCCTTGGGACTGTTAGCACAGATACGCAGTATTTT,CASSLGTVSTDTQYF
TRBJ2-2,.,.,TRBV14,TGTGCCAGCAGTCCGACAGGGACTACCGGGGAGCTGTTTTTT,CASSPTGTTGELFF
TRBJ2-7,.,.,TRBV6-1,TGTGCCAGCAGTGAAAGCAGGGTCTCCTACGAGCAGTACTTC,CASSESRVSYEQYF
TRBJ1-5,few,.,TRBV5-6,TGTGCCAGCAGCCTCTCACCGGATCAGCCCCAGCATTTT,CASSLSPDQPQHF
TRBJ2-1,.,TRBD2,TRBV28,TGTGCCAGCAGCTCCCCTAGCGGGTATTACAATGAGCAGTTCTTC,CASSSPSGYYNEQFF
TRBJ2-3,.,.,TRBV4-1,TGCGCCAGCAGCCAAGGGACACTAGCAGAGGCAGATACGCAGTATTTT,CASSQGTLAEADTQYF
TRBJ2-3,.,.,TRBV6-4,TGTGCCAGCAGTGACTCGACAGGTAGCACAGATACGCAGTATTTT,CASSDSTGSTDTQYF
TRBJ1-6,.,.,TRBV28,TGTGCCAGCAGCGATGACAGGATCCATCCCCTCCACTTT,CASSDDRIHPLHF
TRBJ2-1,.,.,TRBV5-4,TGTGCCAGCAGCTTTGACAATGTCAATGAGCAGTTCTTC,CASSFDNVNEQFF
TRBJ2-1,.,TRBD2,TRBV27,TGTGCCAGCAGTTTAGCCAGCGGGATTGGCAATGAGCAGTTCTTC,CASSLASGIGNEQFF